This paragraph covers one T cell receptor beta chain sequence. The antigen remains undetermined. The protocol was immunoSEQ multiplex PCR, while the TCRdb copy is restricted to in-frame clones and leaves out a portion. Here the sample spans about 130,000 clones, 75% to 90% being singletons. The germline V gene has CDR1 MGHDK and CDR2 SYGVNS. The CDR3 covers 15 residues. V shed 2 bases and J shed 4 bases, with 11 bases lying between them. This entry belongs to a study of cytomegalovirus exposure and HLA in healthy donors. Looking at the study overall: Per a later analysis, the 550 to 850 first-cohort and some 110 validation repertoires shared one platform. Points from the study as a whole: Specific recognition of CMV antigens was confirmed in vitro for a few chains (all CMV-associated). Many donors carried some public TCRs, although rarity characterized most TCR sequences. Cytomegalovirus association was assigned to over 150 TCR beta chains.

Sequenced sample: PBMCs. The sequence was obtained from a woman between 18 and 29 years old in good health and CMV-seronegative. The chain employs TRBV25-1 and TRBJ1-4; tentative D call: TRBD1 (6 bases). In DNA form, the CDR3 reads TGTGCCAGCAGTGAACGAGGGGGAGTTAATGAAAAACTGTTTTTT. This gives the protein CASSERGGVNEKLFF.